This T cell receptor (beta chain) was captured by sequencing in a study of T cells after yellow fever vaccination. Study conclusions and caveats: Most clones from primary vaccination resurfaced after the booster (about 96% CD4, around 89% CD8). Weaker in magnitude, the secondary response showed a faster peak on day 5 versus 15. High-abundance clonotypes from the bulk population could contaminate FACS-sorted repertoires.

This clonotype was detected many times. Its target is unknown. TCRdb used MiXCR to reprocess the 5' RACE reads, holding one entry per CDR3 protein. The repertoire holds about 220,000 distinct CDR3 sequences, with 2.5% to 3.5% as singletons. The V gene end was trimmed by 8 bases and the J gene end by 2 bases; junction bases not matched to a gene: 15. The germline V gene encodes CDR1 MNHNS and CDR2 SASEGT. The CDR3 extends over 18 amino acids. The source material was CD4+ T cells sorted from PBMCs, sampled 10 days after the yellow fever booster vaccination. The clonotype was recovered from a young man who received the YFV17D yellow fever vaccine. The chain uses TRBV6-1 and TRBJ2-2; 9 bases are a match to TRBD2. The CDR3 region is CASLFWASGKENTGELFF. The DNA of the CDR3 is TGTGCCAGCCTCTTTTGGGCTAGCGGGAAAGAAAACACCGGGGAGCTGTTTTTT.